This T cell receptor beta chain was identified during a study of siplizumab effects on memory and regulatory T cells. Study-wide points: Alloreactive sequences that could be traced to unstimulated CD4+ memory cells showed a significant reduction under siplizumab. Sequences below about 10^-5 frequency were poorly captured, and few alloreactive clones mapped to unstimulated subsets.

About this clone: Antigen unknown.

Repertoires were generated with immunoSEQ multiplex PCR, while TCRdb's copy carries only in-frame clones and drops some. The sample includes about 97,000 clones, about 90% of them seen just once. The TCR sequence derives from a human donor in good health. The sequencing sample was made of CD4+ T cells sorted from blood.

The CDR3 sequence is CASKDRFFNEKLFF. CDR3 coding DNA: TGTGCCAGCAAAGACAGGTTTTTTAATGAAAAACTGTTTTTT. The chain couples TRBV6-5 to TRBJ1-4, with TRBD1 as a possible D gene (6 bases). CDR3 length equals 14 residues. V was trimmed by 7 bases and J by 4 bases, leaving 13 bases between them. Germline V CDR1 and CDR2: MNHEY, SVGAGI.